This T cell receptor (beta chain) was observed in a study of low-dose radiotherapy and immunotherapy resistance in tumors. Study-level information: In Cohort 2, 1 Gy per fraction was delivered every two weeks, for a total of 13 Gy over 26 weeks.

Noted time point: before trial treatment. This clonotype occurred many times. This CDR3 is 14 amino acids long. Germline V gives CDR1 MNHNY, CDR2 SVGAGI (reference sequence). V lost 9 bases to trimming and J lost 3 bases; unmatched junction nucleotides: 6. Alpha and beta chains were covered, as first-strand cDNA relied on TRAV- and TRBV-specific primers. TCR amplification involved 20 to 25 PCR cycles with a constant-region primer and V-primer adapter. Isolated mRNA underwent amplification via in vitro transcription. TCRdb recomputed calls from the reads with MiXCR, one row per CDR3 protein. This sample has 85,000 to 100,000 distinct CDR3 sequences, with roughly 9% found just once.

The specimen comprised PBMCs, sampled before treatment. This chain connects TRBV6-6 to TRBJ2-3, with 10 nucleotides matching TRBD1. The TCR originated in a male donor with prostate cancer. The chain's CDR3 is CASSTGGKTDTQYF. The CDR3 DNA sequence: TGTGCCAGTTCGACAGGGGGCAAGACAGATACGCAGTATTTT.